The sample holds many counts of the clone carrying this TCR beta chain. Germline V gene sequence: CDR1 SGHRS, CDR2 YFSETQ. The V end lost 0 bases, the J end lost 3 bases, and 15 bases lay between the germline ends. This CDR3 spans 16 amino acids. 5'RACE with 10-nucleotide random UMIs generated the cDNA. The authors obtained over 180 million TCR-beta sequences from 15-18 subjects per sequencing run. TCRdb fed the 5' RACE reads into MiXCR, producing one record per CDR3 protein. Of 66,000 or so distinct CDR3 sequences in the sample, less than 5.5% were seen once. The data were taken from a study of neurological immune-mediated disorders.

The sequence derives from a woman aged 25 to 39 with multiple sclerosis. The chain employs TRBV5-1 and TRBJ1-1, with D perhaps matching TRBD1 (6 bases). Sequencing was done on a sample of PBMCs. The chain's CDR3 is CASSLAFRGVDTEAFF. In DNA form, the CDR3 reads TGCGCCAGCAGCTTGGCGTTTAGGGGGGTCGACACTGAAGCTTTCTTT.